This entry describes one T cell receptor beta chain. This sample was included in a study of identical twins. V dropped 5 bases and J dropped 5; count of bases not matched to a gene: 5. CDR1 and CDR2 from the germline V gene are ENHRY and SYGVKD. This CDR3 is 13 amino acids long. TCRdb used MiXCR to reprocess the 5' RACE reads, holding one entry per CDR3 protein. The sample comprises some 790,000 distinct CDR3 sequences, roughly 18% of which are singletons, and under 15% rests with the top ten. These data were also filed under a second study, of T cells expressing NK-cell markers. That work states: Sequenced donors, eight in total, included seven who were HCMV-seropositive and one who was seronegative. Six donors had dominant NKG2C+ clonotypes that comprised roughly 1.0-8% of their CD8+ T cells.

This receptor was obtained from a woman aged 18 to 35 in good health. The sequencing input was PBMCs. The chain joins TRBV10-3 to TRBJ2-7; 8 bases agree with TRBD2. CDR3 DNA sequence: TGTGCCATCAGTACGGGACTAGAGAACGAGCAGTACTTC. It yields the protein CAISTGLENEQYF.